These T cell receptor beta chains were read from a single sample in a study of CD8 T cells in ankylosing spondylitis. TCRdb called the 5' RACE reads again in MiXCR, with one record for every CDR3 protein. In the table there are about 310,000 distinct CDR3 sequences, less than 25% of which are singletons. Sequenced: blood, either unsorted or a sorted T cell fraction (not recorded which). The source is a female donor with ankylosing spondylitis or in good health (not recorded which). CDR3s leave out the opening cysteine and the closing phenylalanine or tryptophan. Fields, in order: V gene, J gene, CDR3 protein.

>TRBV21-1|TRBJ2-3
ASSNTNTRWGDTQY
>TRBV9|TRBJ2-3
ASSVATGIAAGDTQY
>TRBV15|TRBJ2-7
ATSRDRGFYEQY
>TRBV29-1|TRBJ2-1
SVDPSGSYNEQF
>TRBV20-1|TRBJ2-4
RVVTGVGENIQY
>TRBV7-2|TRBJ1-5
ASSSDSGALRQPQH
>TRBV10-1|TRBJ1-5
ASRDTGIGQPQH
>TRBV29-1|TRBJ2-2
SVRKTGEVGELF
>TRBV12-3/TRBV12-4|TRBJ1-5
ASRGTGKDQPQH
>TRBV29-1|TRBJ2-1
SVGARGPYNEQF
>TRBV7-2|TRBJ2-5
ASSPGLAGGQGTQY
>TRBV7-8|TRBJ2-1
ASSPQPGLAYNEQF
>TRBV12-3/TRBV12-4|TRBJ2-5
ASRGETQY
>TRBV6-1|TRBJ2-7
ASSEARPEREQY
>TRBV30|TRBJ2-5
AWSPTSGGRETQY
>TRBV12-3/TRBV12-4|TRBJ1-1
ASSLGFAFGTEAF
>TRBV6-1|TRBJ2-7
ASSEPPYEQY
>TRBV6-4|TRBJ2-1
ASSDNKLYEGNEQF
>TRBV20-1|TRBJ2-1
SAVSGGLYNEQF
>TRBV29-1|TRBJ2-1
SVEAGTAIDEQF
>TRBV9|TRBJ1-2
ASSSQRGGYT
>TRBV7-2|TRBJ2-3
ASSLAGLANTQY
>TRBV20-1|TRBJ2-7
SASRDYGGLPSYEQY
>TRBV20-1|TRBJ2-3
SAAADRGITDTQY
>TRBV11-2|TRBJ2-2
ASSLGDTLDGELF
>TRBV27|TRBJ1-1
ASSLGRGANTEAF
>TRBV20-1|TRBJ2-7
SARVAATYEQY
>TRBV29-1|TRBJ2-1
SVAQGGTYEQF
>TRBV7-2|TRBJ2-7
ASSLGRQRERVEQY
>TRBV28|TRBJ2-3
ASSLSLAGPDTQY
>TRBV20-1|TRBJ1-1
SLLGADTEAF
>TRBV7-2|TRBJ2-2
ASSLWSFTGELF
>TRBV28|TRBJ2-2
ASSLSPGHSTGELF
>TRBV6-5|TRBJ1-1
ASSLNDEAF
>TRBV7-2|TRBJ1-1
ASSPERDTEAF
>TRBV12-3/TRBV12-4|TRBJ2-2
ASSLRLAGNTGELF
>TRBV6-1|TRBJ2-7
ASTLYQGAGEQY
>TRBV11-2|TRBJ1-1
ASSPQGPEAF
>TRBV30|TRBJ2-4
AWSRRGNIQY
>TRBV12-3/TRBV12-4|TRBJ2-1
ASSLGLAGVGQF
>TRBV29-1|TRBJ2-5
SLRGGGETQY
>TRBV27|TRBJ2-1
ASIASGRVEQF
>TRBV12-3/TRBV12-4|TRBJ2-1
ASSPGVAEGNEQF
>TRBV7-8|TRBJ2-1
ASCSGRSSYNEQF
>TRBV20-1|TRBJ2-5
SASGAWGRETQY
>TRBV7-2|TRBJ2-1
ASSPLRGGLYNEQF